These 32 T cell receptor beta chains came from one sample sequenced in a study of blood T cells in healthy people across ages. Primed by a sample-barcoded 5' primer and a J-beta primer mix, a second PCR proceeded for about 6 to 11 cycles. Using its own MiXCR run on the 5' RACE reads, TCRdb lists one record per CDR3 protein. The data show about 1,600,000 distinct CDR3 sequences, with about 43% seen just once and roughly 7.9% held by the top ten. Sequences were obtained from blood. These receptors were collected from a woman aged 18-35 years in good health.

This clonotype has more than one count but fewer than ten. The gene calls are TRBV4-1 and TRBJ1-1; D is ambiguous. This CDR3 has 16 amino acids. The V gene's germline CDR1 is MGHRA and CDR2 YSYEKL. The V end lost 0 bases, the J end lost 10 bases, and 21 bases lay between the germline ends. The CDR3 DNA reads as TGCGCCAGCAGCCAAGATAGGAGCGACCCGGGGTTAGTAGCTTTCTTT. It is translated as CASSQDRSDPGLVAFF.

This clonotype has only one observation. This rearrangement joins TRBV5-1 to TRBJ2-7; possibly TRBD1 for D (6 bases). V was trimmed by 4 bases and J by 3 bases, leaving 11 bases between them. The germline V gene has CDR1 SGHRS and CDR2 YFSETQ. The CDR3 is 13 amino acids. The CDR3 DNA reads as TGCGCCAGCAGCGTGGAGACAGGCTACGAGCAGTACTTC. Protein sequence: CASSVETGYEQYF. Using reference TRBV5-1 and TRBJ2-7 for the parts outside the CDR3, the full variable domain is KAGVTQTPRYLIKTRGQQVTLSCSPISGHRSVSWYQQTPGQGLQFLFEYFSETQRNKGNFPGRFSGRQFSNSRSEMNVSTLELGDSALYLCASSVETGYEQYFGPGTRLTVT.

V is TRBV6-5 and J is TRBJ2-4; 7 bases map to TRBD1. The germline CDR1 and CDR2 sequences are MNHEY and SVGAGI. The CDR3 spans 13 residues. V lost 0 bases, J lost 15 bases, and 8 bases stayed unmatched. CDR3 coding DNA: TGTGCCAGCAGTTACTCGAGGGGGCCCACGGGGTACTTC. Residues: CASSYSRGPTGYF.

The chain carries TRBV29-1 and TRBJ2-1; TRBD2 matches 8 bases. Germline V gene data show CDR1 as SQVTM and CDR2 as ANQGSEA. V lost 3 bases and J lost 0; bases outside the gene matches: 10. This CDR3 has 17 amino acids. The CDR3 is CSVDTTSVTLSYNEQFF. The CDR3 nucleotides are TGCAGCGTTGATACGACTAGCGTTACCCTCTCCTACAATGAGCAGTTCTTC.

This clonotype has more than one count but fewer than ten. The CDR3 DNA sequence: TGCGCCAGCAGCTTTATGTCGGCATACGAGCAGTACTTC. Its protein product is CASSFMSAYEQYF. V is TRBV5-1 and J is TRBJ2-7; D not certain. Germline V CDR1 and CDR2: SGHRS, YFSETQ. V lost 2 bases, J lost 4 bases, and 10 bases lay in between. There are 13 residues in the CDR3.

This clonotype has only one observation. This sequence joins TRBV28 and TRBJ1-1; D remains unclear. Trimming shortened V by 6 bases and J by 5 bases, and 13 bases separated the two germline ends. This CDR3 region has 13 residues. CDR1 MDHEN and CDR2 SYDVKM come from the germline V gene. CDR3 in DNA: TGTGCCAGCAGGACCCTCAGGACGACTGAAGCTTTCTTT. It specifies CASRTLRTTEAFF. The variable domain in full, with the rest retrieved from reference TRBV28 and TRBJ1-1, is DVKVTQSSRYLVKRTGEKVFLECVQDMDHENMFWYRQDPGLGLRLIYFSYDVKMKEKGDIPEGYSVSREKKERFSLILESASTNQTSMYLCASRTLRTTEAFFGQGTRLTVV.

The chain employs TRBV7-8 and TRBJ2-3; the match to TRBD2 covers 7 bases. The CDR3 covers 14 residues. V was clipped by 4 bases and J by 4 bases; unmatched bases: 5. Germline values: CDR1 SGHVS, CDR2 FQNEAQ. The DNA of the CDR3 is TGTGCCAGCAGCTCGAAGCGGGGCCCAGATACGCAGTATTTT. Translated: CASSSKRGPDTQYF. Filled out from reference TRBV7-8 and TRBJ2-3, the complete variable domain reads GAGVSQSPRYKVAKRGQDVALRCDPISGHVSLFWYQQALGQGPEFLTYFQNEAQLDKSGLPSDRFFAERPEGSVSTLKIQRTQQEDSAVYLCASSSKRGPDTQYFGPGTRLTVL.

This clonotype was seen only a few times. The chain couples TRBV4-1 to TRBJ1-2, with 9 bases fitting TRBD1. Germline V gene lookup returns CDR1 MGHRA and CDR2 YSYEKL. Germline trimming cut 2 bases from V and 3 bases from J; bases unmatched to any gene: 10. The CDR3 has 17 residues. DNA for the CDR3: TGCGCCAGCAGCCAACCAAGGGTCGACAGGGGGTACTATGGCTACACCTTC. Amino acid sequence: CASSQPRVDRGYYGYTF.

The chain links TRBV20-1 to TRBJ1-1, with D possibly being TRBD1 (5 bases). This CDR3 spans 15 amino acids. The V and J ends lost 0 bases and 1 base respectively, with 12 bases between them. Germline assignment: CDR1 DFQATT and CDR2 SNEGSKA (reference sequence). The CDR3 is CSARDGAGTNTEAFF. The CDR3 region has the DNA TGCAGTGCTAGAGATGGGGCAGGGACGAACACTGAAGCTTTCTTT.

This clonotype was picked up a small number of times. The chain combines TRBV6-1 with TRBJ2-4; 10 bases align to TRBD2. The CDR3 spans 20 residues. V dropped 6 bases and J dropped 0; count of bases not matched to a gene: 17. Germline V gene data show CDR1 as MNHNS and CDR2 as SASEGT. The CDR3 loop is CASRVAGGPVSPVAKNIQYF. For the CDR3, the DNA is TGTGCCAGCAGGGTAGCGGGGGGCCCCGTTTCTCCCGTAGCCAAAAACATTCAGTACTTC.

CDR3 DNA sequence: TGTGCCAGCAGCCCAGAACGGGATAGCCATGAGCAGTTCTTC. It encodes CASSPERDSHEQFF. The chain is built from TRBV11-3 and TRBJ2-1, with D perhaps matching TRBD2 (5 bases). The CDR3 consists of 14 residues. In germline, CDR1 is SGHNT, CDR2 YENEEA. The V end lost 5 bases, the J end lost 8 bases, and 16 bases lay between the germline ends. Drawing the rest from reference TRBV11-3 and TRBJ2-1, the complete variable domain is EAGVVQSPRYKIIEKKQPVAFWCNPISGHNTLYWYLQNLGQGPELLIRYENEEAVDDSQLPKDRFSAERLKGVDSTLKIQPAELGDSAVYLCASSPERDSHEQFFGPGTRLTVL.

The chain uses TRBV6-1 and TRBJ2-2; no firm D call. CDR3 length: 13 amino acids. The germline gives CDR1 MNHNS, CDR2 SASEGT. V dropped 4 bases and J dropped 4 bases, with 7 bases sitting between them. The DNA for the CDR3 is TGTGCCAGCAGTGTCTGGTCCACCGGGGAGCTGTTTTTT. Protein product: CASSVWSTGELFF.

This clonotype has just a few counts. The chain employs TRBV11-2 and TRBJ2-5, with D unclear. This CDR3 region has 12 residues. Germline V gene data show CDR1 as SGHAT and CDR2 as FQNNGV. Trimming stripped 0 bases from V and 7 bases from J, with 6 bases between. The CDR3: CASSLDLPTQYF. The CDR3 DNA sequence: TGTGCCAGCAGCTTAGATCTGCCGACCCAGTACTTC.

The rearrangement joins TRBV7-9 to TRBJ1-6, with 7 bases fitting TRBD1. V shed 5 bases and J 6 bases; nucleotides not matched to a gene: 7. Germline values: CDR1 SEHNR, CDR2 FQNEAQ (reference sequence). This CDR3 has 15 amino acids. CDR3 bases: TGTGCCAGCAGCCTATCCGGGACAGTTAATTCACCCCTCCACTTT. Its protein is CASSLSGTVNSPLHF.

The CDR3 loop reads CASSVNQIDRLRGTQYF. The CDR3 coding sequence is TGTGCCAGCAGTGTAAACCAAATAGACAGGCTAAGGGGGACCCAGTACTTC. The V call is TRBV6-1, the J call TRBJ2-7; TRBD1 might be the D (6 bases). Gene TRBJ2-5 matches the end of the DNA better, so the J call may be wrong. The CDR3 is made up of 17 amino acids. CDR1 is MNHNS and CDR2 is SASEGT in the germline V gene.

The CDR3 sequence: CSAYLAGDTDTQYF. DNA for the CDR3: TGCAGTGCCTACCTAGCGGGGGACACAGATACGCAGTATTTT. J is TRBJ2-3 and V is TRBV20-1; TRBD2 matches 10 bases. The CDR3 covers 14 residues. CDR1 DFQATT and CDR2 SNEGSKA come from the germline V gene (reference sequence). V was pared by 6 bases and J by 2 bases, with 5 bases of the junction left unmatched.

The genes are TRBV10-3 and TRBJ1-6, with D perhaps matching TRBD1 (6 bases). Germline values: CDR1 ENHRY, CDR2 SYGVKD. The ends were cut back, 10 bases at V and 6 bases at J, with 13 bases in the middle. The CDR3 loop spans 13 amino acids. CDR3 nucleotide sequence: TGTGCCAGTCAGGAGGGGGGTAATTCACCCCTCCACTTT. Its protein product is CASQEGGNSPLHF.

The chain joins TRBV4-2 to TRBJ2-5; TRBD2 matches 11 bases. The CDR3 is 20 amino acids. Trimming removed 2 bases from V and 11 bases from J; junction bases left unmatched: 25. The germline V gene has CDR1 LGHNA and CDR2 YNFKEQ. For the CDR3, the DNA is TGTGCCAGCAGCCAATTGCCGTTGGGGATAGCGGGGGGGCTTTACAATGAGCAGTACTTC. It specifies CASSQLPLGIAGGLYNEQYF.

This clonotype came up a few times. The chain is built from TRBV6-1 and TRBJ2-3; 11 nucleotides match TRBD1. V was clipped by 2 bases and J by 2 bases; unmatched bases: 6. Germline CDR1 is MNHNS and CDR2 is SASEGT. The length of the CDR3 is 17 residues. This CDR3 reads CASSERTGGLITDTQYF. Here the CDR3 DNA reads TGTGCCAGCAGTGAACGGACAGGGGGCCTGATCACAGATACGCAGTATTTT.

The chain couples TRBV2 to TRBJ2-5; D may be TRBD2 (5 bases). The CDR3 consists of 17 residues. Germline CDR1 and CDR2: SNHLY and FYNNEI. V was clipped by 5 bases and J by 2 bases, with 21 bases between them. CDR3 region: CASSPLSGLTLQETQYF. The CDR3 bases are TGTGCCAGCAGTCCCCTATCCGGACTGACCTTACAAGAGACCCAGTACTTC.

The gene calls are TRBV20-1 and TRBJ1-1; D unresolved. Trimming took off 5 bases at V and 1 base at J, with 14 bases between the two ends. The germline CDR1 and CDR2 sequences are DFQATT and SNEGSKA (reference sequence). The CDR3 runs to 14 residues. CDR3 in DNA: TGCAGTGCTCAGCCTGGACCTACGAACACTGAAGCTTTCTTT. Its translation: CSAQPGPTNTEAFF.

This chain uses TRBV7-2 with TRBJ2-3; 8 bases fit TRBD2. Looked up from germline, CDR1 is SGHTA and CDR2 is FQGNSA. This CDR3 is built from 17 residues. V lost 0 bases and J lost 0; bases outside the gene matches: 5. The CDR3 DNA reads TGTGCCAGCAGCTTAGCTCCTAGCGGGTCTAGCACAGATACGCAGTATTTT. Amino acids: CASSLAPSGSSTDTQYF.

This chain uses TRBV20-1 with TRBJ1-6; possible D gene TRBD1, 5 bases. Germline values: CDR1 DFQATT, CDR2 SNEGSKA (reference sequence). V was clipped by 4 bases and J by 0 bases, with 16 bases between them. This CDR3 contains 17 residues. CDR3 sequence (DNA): TGCAGTGCTATAGCCCTGGGGCTTAGCTCCTATAATTCACCCCTCCACTTT. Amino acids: CSAIALGLSSYNSPLHF.

CDR3 in DNA: TGTGCCAGCAGTGATTACAGATTTACGCAGTATTTT. Its protein product is CASSDYRFTQYF. The rearrangement joins TRBV25-1 to TRBJ2-3, with no clear D. The CDR3 spans 12 residues. Trimming removed 3 bases at V and 8 bases at J, with 9 bases between. Germline CDR1 and CDR2: MGHDK and SYGVNS.

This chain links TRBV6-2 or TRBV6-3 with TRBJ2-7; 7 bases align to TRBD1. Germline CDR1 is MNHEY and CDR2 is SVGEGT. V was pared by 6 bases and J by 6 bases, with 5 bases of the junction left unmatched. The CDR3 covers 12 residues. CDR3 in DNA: TGTGCCAGCAGACCCTCAGGGGGCGAGCAGTACTTC. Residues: CASRPSGGEQYF.

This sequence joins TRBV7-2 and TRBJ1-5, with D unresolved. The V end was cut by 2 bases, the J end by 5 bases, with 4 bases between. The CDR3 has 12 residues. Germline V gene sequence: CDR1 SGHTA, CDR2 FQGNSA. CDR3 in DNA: TGTGCCAGCAGCTTACGCTATCAGCCCCAGCATTTT. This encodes CASSLRYQPQHF.

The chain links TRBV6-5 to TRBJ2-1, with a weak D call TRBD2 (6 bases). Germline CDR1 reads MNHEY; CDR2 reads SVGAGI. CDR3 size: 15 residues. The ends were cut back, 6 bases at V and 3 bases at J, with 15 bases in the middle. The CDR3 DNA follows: TGTGCCAGCAGGCGCGACTGGGGGGTCTACAATGAGCAGTTCTTC. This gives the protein CASRRDWGVYNEQFF.

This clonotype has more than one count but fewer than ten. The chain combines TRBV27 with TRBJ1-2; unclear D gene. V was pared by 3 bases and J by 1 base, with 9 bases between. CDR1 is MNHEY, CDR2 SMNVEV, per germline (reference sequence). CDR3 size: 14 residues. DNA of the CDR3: TGTGCCAGCAGTTTCCACCCCAATAACTATGGCTACACCTTC. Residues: CASSFHPNNYGYTF.

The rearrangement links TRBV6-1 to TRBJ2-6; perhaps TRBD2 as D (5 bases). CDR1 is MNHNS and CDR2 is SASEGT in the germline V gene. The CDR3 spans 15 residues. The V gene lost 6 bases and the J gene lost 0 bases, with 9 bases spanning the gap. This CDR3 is CASRSTSSGANVLTF. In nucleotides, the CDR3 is TGTGCCAGCAGGAGTACTAGCTCTGGGGCCAACGTCCTGACTTTC.

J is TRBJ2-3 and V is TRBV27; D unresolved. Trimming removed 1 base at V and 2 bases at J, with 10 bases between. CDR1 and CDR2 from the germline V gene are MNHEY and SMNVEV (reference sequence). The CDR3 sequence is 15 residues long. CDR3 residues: CASSLYGSPTDTQYF. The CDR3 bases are TGTGCCAGCAGTTTATATGGGTCCCCCACAGATACGCAGTATTTT.

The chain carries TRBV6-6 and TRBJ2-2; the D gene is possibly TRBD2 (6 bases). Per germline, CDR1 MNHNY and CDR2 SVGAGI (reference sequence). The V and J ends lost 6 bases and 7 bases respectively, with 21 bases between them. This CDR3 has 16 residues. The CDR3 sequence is CASSTWQKEGGGELFF. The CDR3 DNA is TGTGCCAGCAGCACCTGGCAAAAGGAGGGCGGCGGGGAGCTGTTTTTT.

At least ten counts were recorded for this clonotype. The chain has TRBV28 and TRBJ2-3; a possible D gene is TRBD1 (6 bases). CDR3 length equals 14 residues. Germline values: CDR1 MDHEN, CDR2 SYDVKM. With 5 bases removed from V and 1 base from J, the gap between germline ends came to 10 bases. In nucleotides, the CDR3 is TGTGCCAGCAGTACTCCAGGGGGCACAGATACGCAGTATTTT. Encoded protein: CASSTPGGTDTQYF.